The 9 T cell receptor beta chains in this list originate from one sample, sequenced in a study of T cells in Graves' hyperthyroidism and ophthalmopathy. Using RNA transcripts as the source, TCR beta CDR3 regions were amplified. When the TCR CDR3 underwent first-round RT-PCR, the HTBI primer set was used. TCRdb used MiXCR to reprocess the multiplex PCR reads, holding one entry per CDR3 protein. The sample holds a few hundred thousand distinct CDR3 sequences; 35% to 55% are singletons and the top ten take roughly 19%. Source material: peripheral blood or thyroid tissue (not recorded which). The receptors derive from an adult woman with Graves' disease, either hyperthyroidism or ophthalmopathy (not recorded which).

CDR3 bases: TGTGCCCTAGGAGGGAAACTGTTTTTT. It codes for CALGGKLFF. The genes are TRBV10-3 and TRBJ1-4; D is ambiguous. Per germline, CDR1 ENHRY and CDR2 SYGVKD. Trimming shortened V by 11 bases and J by 11 bases, and 9 bases separated the two germline ends. CDR3 length equals 9 residues.

This clonotype has at least ten counts. The CDR3 sequence: CASSLRDFPYEQYF. CDR3 nucleotides: TGTGCCAGCAGTCTCCGGGACTTCCCCTACGAGCAGTACTTC. The V and J genes are TRBV28 and TRBJ2-7, with a possible D match to TRBD2 (6 bases). CDR3 length: 14 residues. Trimming cost V 5 bases and J 2 bases, with 13 bases left between them. Germline V gives CDR1 MDHEN, CDR2 SYDVKM.

This clonotype was seen a few times. This chain links TRBV6-5 with TRBJ2-1, with 7 nucleotides matching TRBD1. CDR3 length: 12 amino acids. V trimming: 10 bases; J trimming: 10 bases; junction bases outside the gene matches: 10. The germline CDR1 and CDR2 sequences are MNHEY and SVGAGI. The CDR3 DNA reads TGTGCCACCCGGGACAGTCCCAAGGAGCAGTTCTTC. Translating gives CATRDSPKEQFF.

This clonotype has a count of ten or more. This chain joins TRBV20-1 and TRBJ2-2; 9 positions agree with TRBD2. V lost 5 bases to trimming and J lost 5 bases; unmatched junction nucleotides: 3. Germline V gives CDR1 DFQATT, CDR2 SNEGSKA (reference sequence). The CDR3 is 13 residues long. CDR3 amino acids: CSALAGNTGELFF. CDR3 nucleotides: TGCAGTGCTCTAGCGGGAAATACCGGGGAGCTGTTTTTT.

The V gene is TRBV12-3 or TRBV12-4, the J gene TRBJ2-7; a weak D match, TRBD2 (6 bases). V was cut by 5 bases and J by 7 bases, with 21 bases left in between. This CDR3 spans 15 amino acids. CDR3 nucleotide sequence: TGTGCCAGCAGTCCGAGTCCTTGGGGGGTGGGGGAGCAGTACTTC. Protein sequence: CASSPSPWGVGEQYF.

Notes on this clonotype: Compared with germline, one end of the junction differs, possibly owing to a read error. The V gene is TRBV28, the J gene TRBJ1-6; TRBD1 might be the D (6 bases). Germline V gene data show CDR1 as MDHEN and CDR2 as SYDVKM. The CDR3 covers 16 residues. DNA of the CDR3: TGTTCCAGCAGTCCTCGATGGTGGCAGGGGTATTCACCCCTCCACTTT. Amino acids: CSSSPRWWQGYSPLHF.

The sample holds a few counts of this clonotype. The gene calls are TRBV11-2 and TRBJ2-7; 8 positions match TRBD2. This CDR3 has 15 residues. The V and J ends lost 5 bases and 1 base, in that order; junction bases with no gene match: 7. Germline CDR1 and CDR2: SGHAT and FQNNGV. This chain's CDR3 is CASSRGGSESYEQYF. The CDR3, as DNA: TGTGCCAGCAGCCGGGGGGGCTCAGAGTCCTACGAGCAGTACTTC.

CDR3 region: CSVTRGIGEETQYF. As DNA, the CDR3 is TGCAGCGTGACCAGGGGAATCGGGGAAGAGACCCAGTACTTC. This chain joins TRBV29-1 and TRBJ2-5; tentatively, D is TRBD1 (6 bases). Per germline, CDR1 SQVTM and CDR2 ANQGSEA. Trimming removed 6 bases at V and 3 bases at J, with 17 bases between. The CDR3 is 14 residues long. The full variable domain, rest sourced from reference TRBV29-1 and TRBJ2-5, is SAVISQKPSRDICQRGTSLTIQCQVDSQVTMMFWYRQQPGQSLTLIATANQGSEATYESGFVIDKFPISRPNLTFSTLTVSNMSPEDSSIYLCSVTRGIGEETQYFGPGTRLLVL.

V is TRBV2 and J is TRBJ1-2; D remains unclear. V was shortened by 8 bases and J by 2 bases, with 9 bases between the two germline ends. The CDR3 has 12 residues. Germline V CDR1 and CDR2: SNHLY, FYNNEI. The CDR3 DNA is TGTGCCAGCGAAAGGGAAAACTATGGCTACACCTTC. Protein sequence: CASERENYGYTF.